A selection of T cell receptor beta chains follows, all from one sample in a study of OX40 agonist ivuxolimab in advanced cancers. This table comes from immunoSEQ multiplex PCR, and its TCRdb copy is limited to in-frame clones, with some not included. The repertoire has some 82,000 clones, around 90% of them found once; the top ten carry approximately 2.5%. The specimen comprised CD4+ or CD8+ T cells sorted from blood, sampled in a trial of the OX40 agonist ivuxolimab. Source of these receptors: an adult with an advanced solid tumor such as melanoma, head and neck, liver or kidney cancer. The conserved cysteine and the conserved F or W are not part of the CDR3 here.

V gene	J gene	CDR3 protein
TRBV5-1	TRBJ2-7	ASSLAGQGAMVEQY
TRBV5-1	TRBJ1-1	ASSSHPGTANTEAF
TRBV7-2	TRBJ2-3	ASSPPTSGRGDTQY
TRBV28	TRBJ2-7	ASSLLTRRSYEQY
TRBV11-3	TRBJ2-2	ASSLDGAGNTGELF
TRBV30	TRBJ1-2	ACSANLYGYT
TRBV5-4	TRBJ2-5	ASSLEAGVRETQY
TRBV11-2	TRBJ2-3	ASSLLETGGFRDTQY
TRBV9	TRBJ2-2	ASSVMGNTGELF
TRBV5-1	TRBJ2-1	ASSLLTSGRDEQF
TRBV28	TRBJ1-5	ASSLLGANQPQH
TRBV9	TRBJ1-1	ASSADRGSTF
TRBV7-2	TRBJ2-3	ASSLRLAGGNTDTQY
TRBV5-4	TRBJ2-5	ASSLKLAGQETQY
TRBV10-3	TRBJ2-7	AIRPSDGTYEQY
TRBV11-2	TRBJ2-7	ASSSFYEQY
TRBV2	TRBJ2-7	ASSDGSRLYEQY
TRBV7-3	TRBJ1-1	ASSHAFGGATEAF
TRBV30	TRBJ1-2	AGGDYT
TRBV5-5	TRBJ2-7	ASSSAGTGFNEQY
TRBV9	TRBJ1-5	ASSVADSGPQH
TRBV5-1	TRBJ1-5	ASSLVGDQPQH
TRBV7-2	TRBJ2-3	ASSSGSTRTDTQY
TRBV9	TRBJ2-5	ASSPPVGQETQY
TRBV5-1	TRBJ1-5	ASSLEGSGKQPQH
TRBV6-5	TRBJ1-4	ASTRSWVSNEKLF
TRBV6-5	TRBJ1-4	ASSLAGFGEKLF
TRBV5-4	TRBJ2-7	ASGSGTGRFDEQY
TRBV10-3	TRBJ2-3	AISLGAGDTQY
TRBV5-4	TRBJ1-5	ASSLPGQPQH
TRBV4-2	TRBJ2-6	ASSQESRVAGANVLT
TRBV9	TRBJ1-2	ASSWGWRGPGGYT
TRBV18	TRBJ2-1	ASSPPTGSSSYNEQF
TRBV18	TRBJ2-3	ASTPGTSGTDTQY
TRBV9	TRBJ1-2	ASSVATGGRGGYT